A selection of T cell receptor beta chains follows, all from one sample in a study of vaccination effects on CD4 cells after COVID-19. Assay: immunoSEQ multiplex PCR; the TCRdb copy retains only in-frame clones and omits some. The data hold 30,000 to 40,000 clones, with 70% to 85% observed a single time. These receptors' targets are unknown. The sample consisted of CD4+ T cells from PBMCs cultured with HCoV-NL63 spike peptides, taken after COVID-19 vaccination. Receptors originate from a human donor who received a COVID-19 vaccine. Some clones in this sample may be carry-over from other donors' samples. Each CDR3 is given with its conserved first and last residue. A D gene is named only where the DNA matches it firmly. Clone size is stated in some rows and not others, as once, few, many or a class when expanded.

abundance	d_gene	v_gene	len	j_gene	CDR3nt	CDR3aa
NA	NA	TRBV6-2/TRBV6-3	15	TRBJ1-5	TGTGCCAGCAGTTACTCCGGGGGGAGCAATCAGCCCCAGCATTTT	CASSYSGGSNQPQHF
NA	NA	TRBV5-4	16	TRBJ2-3	TGTGCCAGCAGCTCCGGAGGGACAACTAGCACAGATACGCAGTATTTT	CASSSGGTTSTDTQYF
NA	NA	TRBV7-2	13	TRBJ2-3	TGTGCCAGCAGCCCCCTCGGCCCAGATACGCAGTATTTT	CASSPLGPDTQYF
NA	NA	TRBV24-1	13	TRBJ2-1	TGTGCCACCAGTTCCCTCTCCTACAATGAGCAGTTCTTC	CATSSLSYNEQFF
medium-sized	NA	TRBV7-2	14	TRBJ2-2	TGTGCCAGCACGACTTACGGAAGAACCGGGGAGCTGTTTTTT	CASTTYGRTGELFF
NA	NA	TRBV19	15	TRBJ1-5	TGTGCCAGTAGTATCTGGGGAGACTTCAATCAGCCCCAGCATTTT	CASSIWGDFNQPQHF
NA	NA	TRBV3-1/TRBV3-2	15	TRBJ2-3	TGTGCCAGCAGCCAAGATAGGGGGGGCCAGGATACGCAGTATTTT	CASSQDRGGQDTQYF
NA	NA	TRBV3-1/TRBV3-2	14	TRBJ2-5	TGTGCCAGCAGCCCCGTGACAGACCAAGAGACCCAGTACTTC	CASSPVTDQETQYF
NA	NA	TRBV12-3/TRBV12-4	13	TRBJ1-5	TGTGCCAGCAGCTTGAGCAGCAATCAGCCCCAGCATTTT	CASSLSSNQPQHF
once	TRBD1	TRBV7-2	16	TRBJ2-3	TGTGCCAGCAGCGGGCCCGGGACAGGGTCTCGAGATACGCAGTATTTT	CASSGPGTGSRDTQYF
NA	NA	TRBV24-1	13	TRBJ2-3	TGTGCCACCAGTGAGGGGGCCAGGGATACGCAGTATTTT	CATSEGARDTQYF
NA	NA	TRBV19	15	TRBJ1-3	TGTGCCAGTAGTATAGTGCGAGGGATCGGAAACACCATATATTTT	CASSIVRGIGNTIYF
NA	TRBD1	TRBV18	14	TRBJ2-2	TGTGCCAGCTCACGGCAGGGGGCGCCCGGGGAGCTGTTTTTT	CASSRQGAPGELFF
NA	NA	TRBV5-1	14	TRBJ2-3	TGCGCCAGCAGCCAGGGTCATGTTGAAGATACGCAGTATTTT	CASSQGHVEDTQYF
NA	NA	TRBV2	18	TRBJ2-1	TGTGCCAGCAGTGAAGCGCTTCCGGGACATACAACTTACAATGAGCAGTTCTTC	CASSEALPGHTTYNEQFF